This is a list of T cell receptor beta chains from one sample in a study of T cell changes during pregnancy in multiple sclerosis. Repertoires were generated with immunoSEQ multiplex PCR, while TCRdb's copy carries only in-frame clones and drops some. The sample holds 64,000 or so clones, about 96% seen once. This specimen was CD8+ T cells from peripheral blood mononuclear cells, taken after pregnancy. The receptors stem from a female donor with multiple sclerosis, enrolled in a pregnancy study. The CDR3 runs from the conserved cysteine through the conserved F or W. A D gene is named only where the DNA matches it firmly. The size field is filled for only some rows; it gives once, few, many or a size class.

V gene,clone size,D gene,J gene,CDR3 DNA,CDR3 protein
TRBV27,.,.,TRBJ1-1,TGTGCCAGTATGTGGCACCAGAACACTGAAGCTTTCTTT,CASMWHQNTEAFF
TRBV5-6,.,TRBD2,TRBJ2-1,TGTGCCAGCAGCTTGGTAGCGGGAGACGAAGAGCAGTTCTTC,CASSLVAGDEEQFF
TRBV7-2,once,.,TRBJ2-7,TGTGCCAGCAGCTTAGTTCCCGGGTACGAGCAGTACTTC,CASSLVPGYEQYF
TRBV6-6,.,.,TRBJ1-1,TGTGCCAGCAGGGGCCTGGGAGGTACTGAAGCTTTCTTT,CASRGLGGTEAFF
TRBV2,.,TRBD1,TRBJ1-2,TGTGCCAGCAGTGAAGATTCAGGGGGTGGCTACACCTTC,CASSEDSGGGYTF
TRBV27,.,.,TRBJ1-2,TGTGCCAGCAGTTTAGGTCGACAGGCCCTCGGGGGCTACACCTTC,CASSLGRQALGGYTF
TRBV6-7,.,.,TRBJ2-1,TGTGCCAGCAGTACCAGGGAACTCAGGGAGCAGTTCTTC,CASSTRELREQFF
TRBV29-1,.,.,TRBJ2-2,TGCAGCGCCGTCCAGACCGGGGAGCTGTTTTTT,CSAVQTGELFF
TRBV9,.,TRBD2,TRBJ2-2,TGTGCCAGCAGCGTAGAGGCTAGCGGGGGCACCGGGGAGCTGTTTTTT,CASSVEASGGTGELFF
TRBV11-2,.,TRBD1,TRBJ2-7,TGTGCCAGCAGCTTTGGGACAGGGAACTACGAGCAGTACTTC,CASSFGTGNYEQYF
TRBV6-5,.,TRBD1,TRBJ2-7,TGTGCCAGCAGTTACTCCAGGACAGGCCTCGAGCAGTACTTC,CASSYSRTGLEQYF
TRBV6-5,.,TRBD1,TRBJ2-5,TGTGCCAGCAGCTACAGGGGCGGGACCCAGTACTTC,CASSYRGGTQYF
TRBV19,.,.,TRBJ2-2,TGTGCCAGTAGTACCGGTTCTTCCGGGGAGCTGTTTTTT,CASSTGSSGELFF
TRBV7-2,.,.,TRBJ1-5,TGTACCAGCAGCTCAGGGGATCAGCCCCAGCATTTT,CTSSSGDQPQHF
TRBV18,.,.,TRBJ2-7,TGTGCCAGCTCACTTGCGGGATCCTCCTACGAGCAGTACTTC,CASSLAGSSYEQYF
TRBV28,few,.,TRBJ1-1,TGTGCCAGCAGCCCAGGACTGACTGAAGCTTTCTTT,CASSPGLTEAFF
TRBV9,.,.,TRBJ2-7,TGTGCCAGCAGCGTAGGGGAGGAGTCCTACGAGCAGTACTTC,CASSVGEESYEQYF
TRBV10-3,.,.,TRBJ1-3,TGTGCCATCAAGGACGGGAAGAGCTCTGGAAACACCATATATTTT,CAIKDGKSSGNTIYF
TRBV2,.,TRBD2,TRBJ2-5,TGTGCCAGCAGAGCAAGCCTAGCGGGAGGGCCGGGGGGGGAGACCCAGTACTTC,CASRASLAGGPGGETQYF
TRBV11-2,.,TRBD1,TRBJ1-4,TGTGCCAGCAGCTCGACAGGGAGCACTAATGAAAAACTGTTTTTT,CASSSTGSTNEKLFF
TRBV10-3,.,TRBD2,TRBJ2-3,TGTGCCACCACTTCTAGCGGGAGTACAGATACGCAGTATTTT,CATTSSGSTDTQYF
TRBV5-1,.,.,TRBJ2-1,TGCGCCAGCAGCCCCCGACTTACTCTTTCCAATGAGCAGTTCTTC,CASSPRLTLSNEQFF
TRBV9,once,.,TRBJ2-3,TGTGCCAGCAGCAACACAGGATTTAGCACAGATACGCAGTATTTT,CASSNTGFSTDTQYF
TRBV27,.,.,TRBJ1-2,TGTGCCAGCAGTCCAATAACCCGGCTGCATACGGGTGGCTACACCTTC,CASSPITRLHTGGYTF
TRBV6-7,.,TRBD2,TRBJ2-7,TGTGCCAGCAGTTACTCCGGGACTAGCTCCTACGAGCAGTACTTC,CASSYSGTSSYEQYF
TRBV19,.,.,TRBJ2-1,TGTGCCAGTAGTATACAGGGCCCATCGGCTGAGCAGTTCTTC,CASSIQGPSAEQFF
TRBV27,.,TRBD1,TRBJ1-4,TGTGCCAGCAGGCTGACAGGGTATGGAGAAAAACTGTTTTTT,CASRLTGYGEKLFF
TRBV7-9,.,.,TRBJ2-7,TGTGCCAGCAGCTTCTTGGACACCCCCTACGAGCAGTACTTC,CASSFLDTPYEQYF
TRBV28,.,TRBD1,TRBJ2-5,TGTGCCAGCAGTCAACGTATGGACAGGGGCCGAGAGACCCAGTACTTC,CASSQRMDRGRETQYF
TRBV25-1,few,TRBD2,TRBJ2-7,TGTGCCAGCAGTTCGGGAGGGCCTTACGAGCAGTACTTC,CASSSGGPYEQYF
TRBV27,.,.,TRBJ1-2,TGTGCCAGCAGTGGCTCAGTCAACTATGGCTACACCTTC,CASSGSVNYGYTF
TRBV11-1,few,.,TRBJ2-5,TGTGCCAGCAGCTTCGGGGGTGAGACCCAGTACTTC,CASSFGGETQYF
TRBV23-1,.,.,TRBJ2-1,TGCGCCAGCAGTCAATCGCCGGGGGAGCAGTTCTTC,CASSQSPGEQFF
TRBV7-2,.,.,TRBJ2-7,TGTGCCAGCAGCTTAGGGGCCGGGCTAGCGTTGAGCTCCTACGAGCAGTACTTC,CASSLGAGLALSSYEQYF
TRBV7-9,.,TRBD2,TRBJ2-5,TGTGCCAGCAGCTCTGCCCAACGCGGGGGTCAAGAGACCCAGTACTTC,CASSSAQRGGQETQYF
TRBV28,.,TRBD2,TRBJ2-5,TGTGCCAGCAGTTCGGGACTAGCGGGAGGGCACCAAGAGACCCAGTACTTC,CASSSGLAGGHQETQYF
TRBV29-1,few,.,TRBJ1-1,TGCAGCGTTGAACTAGCCTATCCTGAAGCTTTCTTT,CSVELAYPEAFF
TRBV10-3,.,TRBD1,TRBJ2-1,TGTGCCATCAGTGAGTCAGCGACAGGGGGCAATGAGCAGTTCTTC,CAISESATGGNEQFF
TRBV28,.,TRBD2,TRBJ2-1,TGTGCCAGCACCAACGGGGGGTCCTACAATGAGCAGTTCTTC,CASTNGGSYNEQFF
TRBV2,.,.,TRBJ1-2,TGTGCCAGCAGTGAAGCTGACAGAACCCTATCTAACTATGGCTACACCTTC,CASSEADRTLSNYGYTF
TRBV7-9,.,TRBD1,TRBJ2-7,TGTGCCAGCAGCTTTACCGTCGACAGGGTGCAGTACTTC,CASSFTVDRVQYF
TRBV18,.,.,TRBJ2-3,TGTGCCAGCTCAGCGGCACTCACAGATACGCAGTATTTT,CASSAALTDTQYF
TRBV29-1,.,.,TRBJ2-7,TGCAGCGTCACCGACCAGCGTCCCTACGAGCAGTACTTC,CSVTDQRPYEQYF
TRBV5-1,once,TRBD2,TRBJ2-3,TGCGCCAGCAGCTGGCCGTCGAGCGGGAGCTCAGATACGCAGTATTTT,CASSWPSSGSSDTQYF
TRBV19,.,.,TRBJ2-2,TGTGCCAGTAGTAGTTTTTCAGGGCAGAACACCGGGGAGCTGTTTTTT,CASSSFSGQNTGELFF
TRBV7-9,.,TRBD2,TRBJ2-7,TGTGCCAGCAGCTCACGACTAGCGGGAGATCTCTACGAGCAGTACTTC,CASSSRLAGDLYEQYF
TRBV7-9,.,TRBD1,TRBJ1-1,TGTGCCAGCAGAGATCAGGGGGCGCGGACTGAAGCTTTCTTT,CASRDQGARTEAFF
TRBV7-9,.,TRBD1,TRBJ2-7,TGTGCCAGCAGACTGGGACAGAACTACGAGCAGTACTTC,CASRLGQNYEQYF
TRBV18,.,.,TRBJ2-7,TGTGCCAGCTCACCAGACGACAGTTACGAGCAGTACTTC,CASSPDDSYEQYF